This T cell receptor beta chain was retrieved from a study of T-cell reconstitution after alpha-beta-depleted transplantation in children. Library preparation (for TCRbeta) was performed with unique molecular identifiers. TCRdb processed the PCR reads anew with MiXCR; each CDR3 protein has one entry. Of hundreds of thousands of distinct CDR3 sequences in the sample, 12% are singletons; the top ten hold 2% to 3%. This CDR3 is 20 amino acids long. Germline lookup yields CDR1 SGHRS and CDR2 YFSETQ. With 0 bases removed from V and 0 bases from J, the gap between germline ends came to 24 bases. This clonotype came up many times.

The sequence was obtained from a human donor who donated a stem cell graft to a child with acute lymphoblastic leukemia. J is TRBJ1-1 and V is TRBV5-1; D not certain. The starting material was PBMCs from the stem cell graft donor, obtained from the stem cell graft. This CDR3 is CASSLAFGLSRTAMNTEAFF. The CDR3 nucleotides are TGCGCCAGCAGCTTGGCCTTTGGCCTCTCCCGGACGGCTATGAACACTGAAGCTTTCTTT.